The sequence of this T cell receptor (beta chain) was determined in a study of cytomegalovirus exposure and HLA in healthy donors. This clone was detected a few times. In the PCR, 60 Vbeta and 13 Jbeta primers were used. Data came from immunoSEQ multiplex PCR; TCRdb stores just in-frame clones and leaves some out. Found here are 120,000 to 150,000 clones, roughly 72% of them singletons; the top ten hold 2.1%. The V end lost 2 bases, the J end lost 6 bases, and 5 bases lay between the germline ends. The germline CDR1 and CDR2 sequences are SGHRS and YFSETQ. This CDR3 is 11 amino acids long. The rearrangement joins TRBV5-1 to TRBJ2-5; D is unclear. Sequencing was performed on PBMCs. The TCR sequence derives from a man aged 35 to 55 in good health and CMV-seronegative. The CDR3 coding sequence is TGCGCCAGCAGCTTCACTAAGACCCAGTACTTC. This gives the protein CASSFTKTQYF.